The 3 T cell receptor beta chains presented below share a single source sample, sequenced in a study of blood T cell repertoires in COVID-19. Generated by immunoSEQ multiplex PCR, the TCRdb table keeps only in-frame clones and is missing some. The profile shows about 100,000 clones, less than 90% of them singletons. Sequences were obtained from peripheral blood. The receptors come from an older man with acute or convalescent COVID-19.

This clone was seen only once. The chain is built from TRBV19 and TRBJ2-7; 9 bases are shared with TRBD1. The germline V gene has CDR1 LNHDA and CDR2 SQIVND (reference sequence). This CDR3 is built from 14 residues. The V and J ends lost 4 bases and 2 bases, in that order; junction bases with no gene match: 3. The chain's CDR3 is CASSSGTGTYEQYF. CDR3 nucleotides: TGTGCCAGTAGTAGCGGGACAGGGACCTACGAGCAGTACTTC. The whole variable domain, remainder taken from reference TRBV19 and TRBJ2-7, is DGGITQSPKYLFRKEGQNVTLSCEQNLNHDAMYWYRQDPGQGLRLIYYSQIVNDFQKGDIAEGYSVSREKKESFPLTVTSAQKNPTAFYLCASSSGTGTYEQYFGPGTRLTVT.

This clone appeared a single time. This rearrangement joins TRBV28 to TRBJ1-1; 9 nucleotides align to TRBD1. The trim removed 6 bases at V and 4 bases at J, leaving 6 bases unmatched. The CDR3 is 14 amino acids. Germline CDR1 and CDR2: MDHEN and SYDVKM. The CDR3 loop reads CASSTGGWGTEAFF. The CDR3 DNA sequence: TGTGCCAGCAGCACAGGGGGCTGGGGCACTGAAGCTTTCTTT.

V usage is TRBV11-3 and J usage is TRBJ2-2; 8 bases are a match to TRBD2. The CDR3 extends over 18 amino acids. V shed 0 bases, J shed 4 bases, and the junction held 10 bases outside the gene matches. Germline-derived CDR1 and CDR2 are SGHNT and YENEEA. DNA of the CDR3: TGTGCCAGCAGCTTAGATATTCGAGGGACTAGAGGCACCGGGGAGCTGTTTTTT. It encodes CASSLDIRGTRGTGELFF.